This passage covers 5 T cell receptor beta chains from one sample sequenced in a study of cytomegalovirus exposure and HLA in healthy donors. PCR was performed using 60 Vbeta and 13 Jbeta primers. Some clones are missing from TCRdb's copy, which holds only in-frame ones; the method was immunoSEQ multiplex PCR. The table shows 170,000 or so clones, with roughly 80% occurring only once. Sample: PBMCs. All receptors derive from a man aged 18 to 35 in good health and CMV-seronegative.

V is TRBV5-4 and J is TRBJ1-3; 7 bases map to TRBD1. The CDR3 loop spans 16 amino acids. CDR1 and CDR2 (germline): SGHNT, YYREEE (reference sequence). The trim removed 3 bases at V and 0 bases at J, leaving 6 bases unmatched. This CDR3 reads CASSSRQGISGNTIYF. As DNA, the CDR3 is TGTGCCAGCAGCTCCCGACAGGGAATCTCTGGAAACACCATATATTTT.

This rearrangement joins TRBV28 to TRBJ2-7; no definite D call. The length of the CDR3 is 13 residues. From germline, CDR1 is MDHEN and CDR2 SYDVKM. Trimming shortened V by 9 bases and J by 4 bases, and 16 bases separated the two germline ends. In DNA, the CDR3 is TGTGCCAGTTCCCCTATCGGTCGATACGAGCAGTACTTC. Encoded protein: CASSPIGRYEQYF.

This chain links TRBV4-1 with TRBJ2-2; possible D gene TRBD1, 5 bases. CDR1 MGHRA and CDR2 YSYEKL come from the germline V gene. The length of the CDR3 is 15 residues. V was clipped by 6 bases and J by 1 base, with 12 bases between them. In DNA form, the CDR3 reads TGCGCCAGCAGTCCGAATAGGGGGAACACCGGGGAGCTGTTTTTT. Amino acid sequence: CASSPNRGNTGELFF.

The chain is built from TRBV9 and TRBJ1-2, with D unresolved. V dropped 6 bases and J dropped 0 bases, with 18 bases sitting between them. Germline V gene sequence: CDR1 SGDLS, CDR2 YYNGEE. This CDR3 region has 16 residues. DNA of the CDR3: TGTGCCAGCACCAGGACTGGAGAGAAAGCTAACTATGGCTACACCTTC. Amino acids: CASTRTGEKANYGYTF.

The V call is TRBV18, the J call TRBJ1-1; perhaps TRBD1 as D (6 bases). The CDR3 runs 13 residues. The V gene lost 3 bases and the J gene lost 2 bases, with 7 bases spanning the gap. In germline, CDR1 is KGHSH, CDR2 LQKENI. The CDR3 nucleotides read TGTGCCAGCTCACCGGGGGCTAACACTGAAGCTTTCTTT. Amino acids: CASSPGANTEAFF.